The clone carrying this T cell receptor (beta chain) occurred a few times. Authors' data handling: Amplified reference gene primers provided the basis for estimating nucleated cell counts. Here immunoSEQ multiplex PCR was the method, and the copy in TCRdb shows in-frame clones only, minus some. D and trimming come from the DNA, and the V and J calls and clone size come from that table. This table holds around 150,000 clones, 60% to 85% found once. The record originates from a study of blood T cell repertoires in COVID-19. The overall study: Some COVID-19 samples were acute and others convalescent; all came from the United States, Italy and Spain.

Sequenced material: peripheral blood. The receptor was isolated from a man between 60 and 75 years old with acute or convalescent COVID-19.

CDR3 sequence (DNA): TGTGCCAGCAGTGACAAGACGGAGAGCTCCTACGAGCAGTACTTC. Encoded protein: CASSDKTESSYEQYF. The chain uses TRBV6-1 and TRBJ2-7; unclear D gene. Germline-derived CDR1 and CDR2 are MNHNS and SASEGT. The CDR3 sequence is 15 residues long. V was pared by 3 bases and J by 0 bases, with 12 bases between.